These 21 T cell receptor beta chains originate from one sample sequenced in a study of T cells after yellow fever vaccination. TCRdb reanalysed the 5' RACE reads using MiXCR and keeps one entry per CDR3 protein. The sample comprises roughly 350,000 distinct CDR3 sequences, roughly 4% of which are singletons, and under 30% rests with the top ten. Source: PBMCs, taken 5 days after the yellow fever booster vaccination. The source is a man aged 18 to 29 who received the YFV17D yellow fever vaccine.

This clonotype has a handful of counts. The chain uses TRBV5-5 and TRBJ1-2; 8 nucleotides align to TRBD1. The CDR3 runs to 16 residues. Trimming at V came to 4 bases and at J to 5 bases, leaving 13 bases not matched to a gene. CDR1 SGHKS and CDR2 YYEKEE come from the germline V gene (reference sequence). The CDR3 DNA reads TGTGCCAGCAGCGAGGGACAGGCATTGCGGTTATATGGCTACACCTTC. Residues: CASSEGQALRLYGYTF.

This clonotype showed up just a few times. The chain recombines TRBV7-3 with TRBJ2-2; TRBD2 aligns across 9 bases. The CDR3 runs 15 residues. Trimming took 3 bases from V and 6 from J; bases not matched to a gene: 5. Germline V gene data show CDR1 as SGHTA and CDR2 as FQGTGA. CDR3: CASSFAGGPSGELFF. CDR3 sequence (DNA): TGTGCCAGCAGCTTTGCGGGGGGGCCTTCCGGGGAGCTGTTTTTT. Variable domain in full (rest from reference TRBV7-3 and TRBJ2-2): GAGVSQTPSNKVTEKGKYVELRCDPISGHTALYWYRQSLGQGPEFLIYFQGTGAADDSGLPNDRFFAVRPEGSVSTLKIQRTERGDSAVYLCASSFAGGPSGELFFGEGSRLTVL.

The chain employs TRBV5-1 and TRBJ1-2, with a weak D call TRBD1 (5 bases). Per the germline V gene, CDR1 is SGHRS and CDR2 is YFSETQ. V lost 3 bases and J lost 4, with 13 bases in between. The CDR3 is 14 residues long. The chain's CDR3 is CASSSGAGIYGYTF. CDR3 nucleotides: TGCGCCAGCAGCTCCGGGGCGGGGATCTATGGCTACACCTTC.

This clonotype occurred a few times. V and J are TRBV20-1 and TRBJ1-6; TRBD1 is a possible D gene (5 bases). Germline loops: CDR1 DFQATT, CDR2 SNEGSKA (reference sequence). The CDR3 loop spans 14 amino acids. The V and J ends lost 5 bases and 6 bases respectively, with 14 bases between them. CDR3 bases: TGCAGTGCTCTACAGTCCGGGGGTAATTCACCCCTCCACTTT. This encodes CSALQSGGNSPLHF.

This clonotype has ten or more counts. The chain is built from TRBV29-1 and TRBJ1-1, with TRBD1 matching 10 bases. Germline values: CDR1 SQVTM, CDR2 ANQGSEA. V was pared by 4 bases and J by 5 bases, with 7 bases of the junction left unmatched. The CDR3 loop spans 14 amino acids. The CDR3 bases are TGCAGCGTTGTCGACAGGGGGCAAGGAACTGAAGCTTTCTTT. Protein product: CSVVDRGQGTEAFF.

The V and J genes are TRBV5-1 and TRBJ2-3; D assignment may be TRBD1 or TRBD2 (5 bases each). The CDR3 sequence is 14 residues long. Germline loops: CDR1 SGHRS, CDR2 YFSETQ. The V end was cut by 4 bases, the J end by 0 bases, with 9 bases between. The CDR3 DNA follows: TGCGCCAGCAGCACCCGGGACAGCACAGATACGCAGTATTTT. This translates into CASSTRDSTDTQYF.

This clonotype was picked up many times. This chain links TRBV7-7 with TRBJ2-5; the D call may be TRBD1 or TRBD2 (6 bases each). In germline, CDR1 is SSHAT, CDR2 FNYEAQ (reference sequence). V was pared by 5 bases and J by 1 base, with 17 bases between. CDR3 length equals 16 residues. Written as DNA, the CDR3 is TGTGCCAGCAGCCGGGGGCCGGGGGCTTCCCAAGAGACCCAGTACTTC. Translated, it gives CASSRGPGASQETQYF.

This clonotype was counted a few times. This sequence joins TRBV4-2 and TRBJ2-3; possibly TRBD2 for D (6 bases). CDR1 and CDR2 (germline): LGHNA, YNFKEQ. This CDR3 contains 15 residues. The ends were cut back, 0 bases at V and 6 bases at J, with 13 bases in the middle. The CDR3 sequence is CASSQDRTTKDTQYF. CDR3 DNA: TGTGCCAGCAGCCAAGATCGGACTACCAAGGATACGCAGTATTTT.

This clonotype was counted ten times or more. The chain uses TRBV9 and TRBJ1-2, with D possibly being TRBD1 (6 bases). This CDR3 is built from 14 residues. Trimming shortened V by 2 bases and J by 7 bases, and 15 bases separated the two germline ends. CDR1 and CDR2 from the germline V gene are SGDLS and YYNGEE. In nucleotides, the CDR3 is TGTGCCAGCAGCGTCGGACAGTACTCCTCTGGCTACACCTTC. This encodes CASSVGQYSSGYTF.

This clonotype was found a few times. In DNA form, the CDR3 reads TGCAGTGGCCAGGGGTACAATGAGCAGTTCTTC. Translated: CSGQGYNEQFF. The chain employs TRBV20-1 and TRBJ2-1, with a weak D call TRBD1 (6 bases). CDR3 length equals 11 residues. CDR1 is DFQATT and CDR2 is SNEGSKA in the germline V gene (reference sequence). Trimming pared 7 bases from V and 4 bases from J, leaving 8 bases between.

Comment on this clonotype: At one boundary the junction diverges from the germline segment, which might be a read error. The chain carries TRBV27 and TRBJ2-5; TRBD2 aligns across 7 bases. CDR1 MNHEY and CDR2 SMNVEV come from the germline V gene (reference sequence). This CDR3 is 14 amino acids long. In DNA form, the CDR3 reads TGTGCCCGCAGTTTCGTTTGGGGGGGGGAGACCCAGTACTTC. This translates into CARSFVWGGETQYF.

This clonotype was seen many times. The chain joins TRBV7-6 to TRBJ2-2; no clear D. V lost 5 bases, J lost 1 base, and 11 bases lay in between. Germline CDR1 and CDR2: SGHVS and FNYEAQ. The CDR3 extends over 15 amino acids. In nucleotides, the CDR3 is TGTGCCAGCAGCCTACCCGGGCTGAACACCGGGGAGCTGTTTTTT. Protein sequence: CASSLPGLNTGELFF.

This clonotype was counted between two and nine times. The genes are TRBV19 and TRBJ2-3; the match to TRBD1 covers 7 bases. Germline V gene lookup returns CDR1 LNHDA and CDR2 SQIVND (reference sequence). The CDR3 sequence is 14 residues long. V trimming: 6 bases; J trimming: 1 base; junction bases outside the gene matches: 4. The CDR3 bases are TGTGCCAGTAGCAACGGACAGGGCACAGATACGCAGTATTTT. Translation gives CASSNGQGTDTQYF.

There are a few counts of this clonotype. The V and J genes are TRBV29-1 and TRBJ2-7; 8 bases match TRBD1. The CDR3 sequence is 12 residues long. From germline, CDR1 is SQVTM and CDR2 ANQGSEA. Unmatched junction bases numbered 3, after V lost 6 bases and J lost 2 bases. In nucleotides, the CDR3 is TGCAGCGTCGCAGGGGGCCCCTACGAGCAGTACTTC. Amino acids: CSVAGGPYEQYF.

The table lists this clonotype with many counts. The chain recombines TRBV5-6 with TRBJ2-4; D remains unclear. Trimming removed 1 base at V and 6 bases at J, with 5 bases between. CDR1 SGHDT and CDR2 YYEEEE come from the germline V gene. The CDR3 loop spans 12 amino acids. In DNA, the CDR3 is TGTGCCAGCAGCTTGTGGGGAAACATTCAGTACTTC. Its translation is CASSLWGNIQYF.

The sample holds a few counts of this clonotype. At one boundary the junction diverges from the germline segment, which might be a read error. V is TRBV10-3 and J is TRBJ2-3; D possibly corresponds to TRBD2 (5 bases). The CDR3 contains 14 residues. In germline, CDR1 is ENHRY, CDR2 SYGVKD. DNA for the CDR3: TGTGCCATCAATGAGGGTTATAGCACAGATACGCAGTATTTT. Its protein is CAINEGYSTDTQYF.

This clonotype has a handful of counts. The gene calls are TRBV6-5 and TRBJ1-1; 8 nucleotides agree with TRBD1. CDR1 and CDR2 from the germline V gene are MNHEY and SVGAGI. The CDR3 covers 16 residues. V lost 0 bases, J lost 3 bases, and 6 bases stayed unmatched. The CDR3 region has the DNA TGTGCCAGCAGTTACTCTGAGACAGGGGCTGACACTGAAGCTTTCTTT. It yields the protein CASSYSETGADTEAFF.

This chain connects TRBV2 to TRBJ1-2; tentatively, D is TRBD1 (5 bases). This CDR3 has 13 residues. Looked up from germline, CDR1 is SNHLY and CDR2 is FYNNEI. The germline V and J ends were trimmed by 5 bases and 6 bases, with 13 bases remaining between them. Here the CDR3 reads CASSSQGTDGYTF. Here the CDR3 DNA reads TGTGCCAGCAGTAGTCAGGGTACGGATGGCTACACCTTC. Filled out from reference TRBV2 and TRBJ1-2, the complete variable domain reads EPEVTQTPSHQVTQMGQEVILRCVPISNHLYFYWYRQILGQKVEFLVSFYNNEISEKSEIFDDQFSVERPDGSNFTLKIRSTKLEDSAMYFCASSSQGTDGYTFGSGTRLTVV.

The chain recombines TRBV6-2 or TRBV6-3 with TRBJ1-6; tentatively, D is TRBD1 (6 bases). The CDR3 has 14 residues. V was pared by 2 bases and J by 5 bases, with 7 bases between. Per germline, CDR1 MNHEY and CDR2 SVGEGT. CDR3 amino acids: CASSYRQDNSPLHF. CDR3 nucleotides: TGTGCCAGCAGTTACCGACAGGATAATTCACCCCTCCACTTT.

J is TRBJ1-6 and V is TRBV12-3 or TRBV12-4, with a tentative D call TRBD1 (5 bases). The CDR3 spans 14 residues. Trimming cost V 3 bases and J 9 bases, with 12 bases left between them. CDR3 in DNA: TGTGCCAGCAGTTTGACAGCGTTGGCTTCACCCCTCCACTTT. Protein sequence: CASSLTALASPLHF.

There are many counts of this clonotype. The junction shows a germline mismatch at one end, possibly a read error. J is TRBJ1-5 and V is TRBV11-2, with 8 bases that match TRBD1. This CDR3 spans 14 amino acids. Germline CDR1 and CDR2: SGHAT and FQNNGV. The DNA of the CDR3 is TGTGCCAGCAGCCTAGACAGGGGAGGCCAGCCCCAGCATTTT. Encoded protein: CASSLDRGGQPQHF.